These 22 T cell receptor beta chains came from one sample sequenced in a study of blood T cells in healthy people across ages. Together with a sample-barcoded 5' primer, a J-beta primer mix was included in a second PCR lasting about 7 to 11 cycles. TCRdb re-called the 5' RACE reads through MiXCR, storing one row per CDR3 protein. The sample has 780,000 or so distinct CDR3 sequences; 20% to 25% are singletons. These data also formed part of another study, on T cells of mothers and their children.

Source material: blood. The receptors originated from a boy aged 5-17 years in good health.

The CDR3 protein is CASSYTTATNEKLFF. The CDR3 bases are TGCGCCAGCAGCTATACGACAGCAACTAATGAAAAACTGTTTTTT. The genes are TRBV5-1 and TRBJ1-4, with a weak D call TRBD1 (5 bases). The CDR3 runs 15 residues. V was pared by 3 bases and J by 0 bases, with 9 bases between. CDR1 is SGHRS, CDR2 YFSETQ, per germline.

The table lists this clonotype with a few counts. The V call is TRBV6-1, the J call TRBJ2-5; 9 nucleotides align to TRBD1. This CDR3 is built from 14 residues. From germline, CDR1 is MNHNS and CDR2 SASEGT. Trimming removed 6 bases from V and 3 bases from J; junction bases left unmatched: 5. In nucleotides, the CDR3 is TGTGCCAGCAGGGACAGGGGTTTTGAAGAGACCCAGTACTTC. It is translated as CASRDRGFEETQYF.

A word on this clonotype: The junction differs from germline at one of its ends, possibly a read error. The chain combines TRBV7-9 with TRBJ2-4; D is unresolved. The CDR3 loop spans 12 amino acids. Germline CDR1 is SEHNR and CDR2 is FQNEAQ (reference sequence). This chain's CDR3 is CASSLITGIQYF. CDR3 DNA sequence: TGTGCCAGTAGCTTAATTACGGGCATTCAGTACTTC.

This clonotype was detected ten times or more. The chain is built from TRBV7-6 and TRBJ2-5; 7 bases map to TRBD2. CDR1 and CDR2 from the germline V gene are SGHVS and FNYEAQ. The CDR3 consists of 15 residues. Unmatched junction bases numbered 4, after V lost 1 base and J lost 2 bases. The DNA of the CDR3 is TGTGCCAGCAGCTTAGGCGAGCGGGGTCAAGAGACCCAGTACTTC. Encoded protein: CASSLGERGQETQYF.

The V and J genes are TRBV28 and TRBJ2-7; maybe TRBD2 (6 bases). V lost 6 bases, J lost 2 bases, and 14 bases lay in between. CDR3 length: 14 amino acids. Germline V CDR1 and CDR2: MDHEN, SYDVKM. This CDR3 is CASRPRTTPYEQYF. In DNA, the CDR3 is TGTGCCAGCAGGCCGCGGACTACCCCCTACGAGCAGTACTTC.

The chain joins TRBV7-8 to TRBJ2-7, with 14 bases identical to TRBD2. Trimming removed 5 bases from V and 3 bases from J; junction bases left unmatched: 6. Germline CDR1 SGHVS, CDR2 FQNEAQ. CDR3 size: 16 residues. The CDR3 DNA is TGTGCCAGCAGCCCCTTGGGACTAGCGGGGGTCTACGAGCAGTACTTC. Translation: CASSPLGLAGVYEQYF.

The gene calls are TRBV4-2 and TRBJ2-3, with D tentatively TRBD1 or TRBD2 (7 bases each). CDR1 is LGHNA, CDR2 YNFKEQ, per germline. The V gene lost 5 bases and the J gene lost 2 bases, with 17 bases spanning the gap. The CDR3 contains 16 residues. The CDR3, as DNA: TGTGCCAGCAGCATAAGGTCAGGGGGGGACACAGATACGCAGTATTTT. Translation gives CASSIRSGGDTDTQYF.

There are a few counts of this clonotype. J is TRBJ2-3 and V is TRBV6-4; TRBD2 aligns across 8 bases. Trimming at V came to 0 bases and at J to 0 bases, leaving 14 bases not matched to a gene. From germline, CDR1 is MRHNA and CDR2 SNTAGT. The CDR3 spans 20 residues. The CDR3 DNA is TGTGCCAGCAGTGACTCACCCGGGAGGGCCTTGAACCTTAGCACAGATACGCAGTATTTT. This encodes CASSDSPGRALNLSTDTQYF.

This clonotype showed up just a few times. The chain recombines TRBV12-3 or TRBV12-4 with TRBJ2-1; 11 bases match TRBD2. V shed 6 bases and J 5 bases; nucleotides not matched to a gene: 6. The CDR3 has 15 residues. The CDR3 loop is CASSISGGAHNEQFF. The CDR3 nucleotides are TGTGCCAGCAGCATTAGCGGGGGGGCCCACAATGAGCAGTTCTTC.

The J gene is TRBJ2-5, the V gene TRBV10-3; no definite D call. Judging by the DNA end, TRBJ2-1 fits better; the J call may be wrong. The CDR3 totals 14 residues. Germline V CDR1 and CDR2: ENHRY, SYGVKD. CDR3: CAISEVPPDNEQFF. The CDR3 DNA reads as TGTGCCATCAGTGAGGTTCCGCCGGACAATGAGCAGTTCTTC.

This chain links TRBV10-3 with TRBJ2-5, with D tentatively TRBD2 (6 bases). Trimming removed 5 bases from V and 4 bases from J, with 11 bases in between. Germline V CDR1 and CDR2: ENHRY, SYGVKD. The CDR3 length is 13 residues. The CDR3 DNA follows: TGTGCCATCAGTTTACTAGCAGGAGAGACCCAGTACTTC. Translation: CAISLLAGETQYF.

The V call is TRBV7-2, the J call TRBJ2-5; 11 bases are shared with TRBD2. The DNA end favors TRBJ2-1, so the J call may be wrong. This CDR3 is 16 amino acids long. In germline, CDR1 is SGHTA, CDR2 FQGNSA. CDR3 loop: CASSELAGGPGNEQFF. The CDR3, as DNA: TGTGCCAGCAGTGAGTTAGCGGGGGGGCCGGGCAATGAGCAGTTCTTC.

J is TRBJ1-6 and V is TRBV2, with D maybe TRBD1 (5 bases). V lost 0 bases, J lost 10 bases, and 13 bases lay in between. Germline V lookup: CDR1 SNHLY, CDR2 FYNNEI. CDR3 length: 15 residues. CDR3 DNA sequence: TGTGCCAGCAGTGAAGCGCGGCAGGGCCAATCACCCCTCCACTTT. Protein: CASSEARQGQSPLHF.

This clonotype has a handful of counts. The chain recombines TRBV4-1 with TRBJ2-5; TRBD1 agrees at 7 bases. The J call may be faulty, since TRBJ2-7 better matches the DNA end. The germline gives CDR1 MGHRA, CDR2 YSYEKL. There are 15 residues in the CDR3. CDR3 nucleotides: TGCGCCAGCAGCCTACATAGCCAGGGGGCCTACGAGCAGTACTTC. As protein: CASSLHSQGAYEQYF.

This CDR3 reads CASSYIQGAYTF. The CDR3 DNA reads TGCGCCAGCAGCTACATACAGGGGGCCTACACCTTC. The chain is built from TRBV5-1 and TRBJ1-2; 9 bases align to TRBD1. There are 12 residues in the CDR3. Trimming cost V 3 bases and J 10 bases; bases outside gene matches: 4. In germline, CDR1 is SGHRS, CDR2 YFSETQ. The full variable domain, rest sourced from reference TRBV5-1 and TRBJ1-2, is KAGVTQTPRYLIKTRGQQVTLSCSPISGHRSVSWYQQTPGQGLQFLFEYFSETQRNKGNFPGRFSGRQFSNSRSEMNVSTLELGDSALYLCASSYIQGAYTFGSGTRLTVV.

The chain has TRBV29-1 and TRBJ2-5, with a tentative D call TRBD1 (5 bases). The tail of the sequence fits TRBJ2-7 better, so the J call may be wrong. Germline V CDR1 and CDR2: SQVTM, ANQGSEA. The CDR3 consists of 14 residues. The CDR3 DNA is TGCAGCGTATTACCCGACGGACACTCCTACGAGCAGTACTTC. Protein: CSVLPDGHSYEQYF.

The CDR3 DNA reads TGCAGCGTTGAGATCCCCCGGGGGGGCACAGATACGCAGTATTTT. This sequence encodes CSVEIPRGGTDTQYF. The V call is TRBV29-1, the J call TRBJ2-3; TRBD2 agrees at 7 bases. CDR1 and CDR2 from the germline V gene are SQVTM and ANQGSEA. This CDR3 has 15 residues. The V and J ends lost 3 bases and 1 base, in that order; junction bases with no gene match: 7.

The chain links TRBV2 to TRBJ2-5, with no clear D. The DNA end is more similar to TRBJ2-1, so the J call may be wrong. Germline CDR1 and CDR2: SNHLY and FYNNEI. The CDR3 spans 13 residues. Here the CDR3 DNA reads TGTGCCAGCAGCGGGCCCCTTCACAGAGAGCAGTTCTTC. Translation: CASSGPLHREQFF.

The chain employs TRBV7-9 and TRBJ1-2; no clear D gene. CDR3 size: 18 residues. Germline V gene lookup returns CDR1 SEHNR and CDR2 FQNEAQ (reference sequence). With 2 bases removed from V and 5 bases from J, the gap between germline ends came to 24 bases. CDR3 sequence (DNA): TGTGCCAGCAGCTTATGGAGGCCTCTCACTGCCCTCATATATGGCTACACCTTC. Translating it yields CASSLWRPLTALIYGYTF. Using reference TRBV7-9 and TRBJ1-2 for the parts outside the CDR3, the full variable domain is DTGVSQNPRHKITKRGQNVTFRCDPISEHNRLYWYRQTLGQGPEFLTYFQNEAQLEKSRLLSDRFSAERPKGSFSTLEIQRTEQGDSAMYLCASSLWRPLTALIYGYTFGSGTRLTVV.

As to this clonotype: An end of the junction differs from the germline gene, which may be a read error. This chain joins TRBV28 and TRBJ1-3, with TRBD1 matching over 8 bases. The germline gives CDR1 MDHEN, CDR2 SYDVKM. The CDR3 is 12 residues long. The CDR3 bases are TGTGCCAGCAGTGGTCCTGGCCGGGACAGGTCTTTT. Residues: CASSGPGRDRSF.

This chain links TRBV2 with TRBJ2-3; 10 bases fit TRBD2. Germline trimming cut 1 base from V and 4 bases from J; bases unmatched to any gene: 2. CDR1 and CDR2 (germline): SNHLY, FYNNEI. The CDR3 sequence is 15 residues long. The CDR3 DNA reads TGTGCCAGCAGTGAAGTGACTAGCGGGTCAGATACGCAGTATTTT. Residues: CASSEVTSGSDTQYF.

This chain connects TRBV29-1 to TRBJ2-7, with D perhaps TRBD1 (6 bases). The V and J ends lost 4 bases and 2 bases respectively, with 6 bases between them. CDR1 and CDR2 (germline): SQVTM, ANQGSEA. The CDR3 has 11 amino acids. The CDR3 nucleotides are TGCAGCGTTGGGACAGCCTACGAGCAGTACTTC. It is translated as CSVGTAYEQYF.